The 18 T cell receptor beta chains below were found in one sample sequenced in a study of blood T cells in healthy people across ages. Primed by a sample-barcoded 5' primer and a J-beta primer mix, a second PCR proceeded for 7 to 11 cycles. One entry per CDR3 protein results from TCRdb running MiXCR on the 5' RACE reads. Of hundreds of thousands of distinct CDR3 sequences in the sample, 40% to 50% were seen once. Sequenced input: blood. These receptors originate from a man aged 55 to 70 in good health.

The V gene is TRBV25-1, the J gene TRBJ2-5; TRBD1 is a possible D gene (5 bases). CDR1 and CDR2 (germline): MGHDK, SYGVNS. The CDR3 is 17 amino acids. V shed 0 bases and J shed 2 bases, with 16 bases lying between them. CDR3 nucleotides: TGTGCCAGCAGTGAATATCGGTCAGGCAAGGGGCAAGAGACCCAGTACTTC. It encodes CASSEYRSGKGQETQYF.

This clonotype occurred a few times. The gene calls are TRBV11-2 and TRBJ2-7; D uncertain. The CDR3 consists of 16 residues. In germline, CDR1 is SGHAT, CDR2 FQNNGV. Trimming pared 1 base from V and 1 base from J, leaving 14 bases between. The CDR3 spells CASSLAAYLGSYEQYF. In DNA form, the CDR3 reads TGTGCCAGCAGCTTAGCAGCATATCTAGGGTCCTACGAGCAGTACTTC.

This clonotype was counted only a few times. The chain carries TRBV27 and TRBJ2-7, with 7 nucleotides matching TRBD1. With 6 bases clipped from V and 3 bases from J, the junction kept 8 bases outside the gene matches. Germline V gene sequence: CDR1 MNHEY, CDR2 SMNVEV (reference sequence). The CDR3 covers 14 residues. The CDR3 here is CASSQIGQDYEQYF. In nucleotides, the CDR3 is TGTGCCAGCAGCCAAATTGGACAGGACTACGAGCAGTACTTC.

This clonotype was seen a few times. This chain connects TRBV5-1 to TRBJ2-1; 8 nucleotides line up with TRBD1. J was trimmed by 4 bases and V by 1 base; bases with no gene match: 4. Germline CDR1 reads SGHRS; CDR2 reads YFSETQ. This CDR3 region has 15 residues. CDR3 nucleotides: TGCGCCAGCAGCTTGACAGGGGGGAAGTACAATGAGCAGTTCTTC. This encodes CASSLTGGKYNEQFF.

The chain has TRBV6-5 and TRBJ1-2, with 7 bases lining up with TRBD1. With V trimmed by 6 bases and J by 3 bases, 4 bases remained unmatched. CDR1 is MNHEY and CDR2 is SVGAGI in the germline V gene. CDR3 length: 13 residues. CDR3: CASRGQVDYGYTF. The CDR3 nucleotides are TGTGCCAGCAGAGGACAGGTTGACTATGGCTACACCTTC.

The chain uses TRBV20-1 and TRBJ2-3, with TRBD2 matching over 11 bases. The CDR3 has 15 residues. Germline V gene lookup returns CDR1 DFQATT and CDR2 SNEGSKA (reference sequence). With V trimmed by 4 bases and J by 11 bases, 14 bases remained unmatched. The CDR3 is CSATLAGGAPREQYF. In DNA, the CDR3 is TGCAGTGCTACCTTAGCGGGGGGGGCACCTAGAGAGCAGTATTTT.

This clonotype was counted once. At one end the junction does not follow the germline gene, possibly because of a read error. The V and J genes are TRBV7-3 and TRBJ2-1, with TRBD1 matching over 10 bases. The CDR3 length is 18 residues. Germline V gene data show CDR1 as SGHTA and CDR2 as FQGTGA. The DNA for the CDR3 is TGCGCCAGCAGCCCCCTGGAAACGGGACAGGGGCCATGCAATGAGCAGTTCTTC. This translates into CASSPLETGQGPCNEQFF.

This clonotype has a count of ten or more. The chain links TRBV7-2 to TRBJ2-1; D is uncertain. The CDR3 runs 15 residues. Germline V gene data show CDR1 as SGHTA and CDR2 as FQGNSA. Trimming took off 2 bases at V and 7 bases at J, with 15 bases between the two ends. DNA for the CDR3: TGTGCCAGCAGCTTATCTATCGGTTTTGGGAATGAGCAGTTCTTC. It specifies CASSLSIGFGNEQFF.

This sequence joins TRBV27 and TRBJ2-1; no definite D call. Looked up from germline, CDR1 is MNHEY and CDR2 is SMNVEV (reference sequence). The ends were cut back, 1 base at V and 8 bases at J, with 18 bases in the middle. CDR3 length equals 16 residues. Here the CDR3 reads CASSLFPGPPRDEQFF. The CDR3 DNA sequence: TGTGCCAGCAGTTTATTCCCGGGCCCTCCTAGGGATGAGCAGTTCTTC.

This clonotype turned up a few times. The gene calls are TRBV20-1 and TRBJ2-5; D possibly corresponds to TRBD2 (6 bases). V dropped 0 bases and J dropped 0 bases, with 14 bases sitting between them. The CDR3 covers 16 residues. Germline V lookup: CDR1 DFQATT, CDR2 SNEGSKA (reference sequence). The chain's CDR3 is CSARDDERANQETQYF. CDR3 DNA: TGCAGTGCTAGAGACGATGAGCGGGCCAACCAAGAGACCCAGTACTTC.

V and J are TRBV5-6 and TRBJ1-2; D call uncertain. The CDR3 has 15 amino acids. Germline V lookup: CDR1 SGHDT, CDR2 YYEEEE. V dropped 0 bases and J dropped 8 bases, with 17 bases sitting between them. This chain's CDR3 is CASSLERETFSGYTF. DNA of the CDR3: TGTGCCAGCAGCTTGGAAAGGGAGACATTTAGCGGCTACACCTTC.

The chain carries TRBV4-1 and TRBJ1-6; 8 bases are shared with TRBD1. The germline gives CDR1 MGHRA, CDR2 YSYEKL. V was pared by 4 bases and J by 10 bases, with 9 bases of the junction left unmatched. The CDR3 contains 15 residues. CDR3 amino acids: CASSRETGVKSPLHF. CDR3 sequence (DNA): TGCGCCAGCAGCCGCGAGACAGGGGTAAAGTCACCCCTCCACTTT.

This chain joins TRBV6-5 and TRBJ2-3, with 8 bases that match TRBD2. The CDR3 has 14 amino acids. Germline V CDR1 and CDR2: MNHEY, SVGAGI. Losses at the gene ends were 6 bases for V and 5 bases for J; bases not matched to a gene: 7. The CDR3 loop reads CASRPRGGEDTQYF. In DNA form, the CDR3 reads TGTGCCAGCAGACCTCGGGGGGGAGAAGATACGCAGTATTTT.

J is TRBJ2-3 and V is TRBV18, with D unresolved. CDR1 and CDR2 from the germline V gene are KGHSH and LQKENI. This CDR3 is 13 amino acids long. Trimming pared 5 bases from V and 0 bases from J, leaving 6 bases between. The CDR3 DNA reads TGTGCCAGCTCAGAAGCTAGCACAGATACGCAGTATTTT. It codes for CASSEASTDTQYF.

The V and J genes are TRBV6-5 and TRBJ1-1; 7 bases are a match to TRBD1. Per the germline V gene, CDR1 is MNHEY and CDR2 is SVGAGI. Trimming cost V 4 bases and J 6 bases; bases outside gene matches: 11. The CDR3 contains 15 residues. The CDR3 spells CASSFLRGLSSEAFF. The CDR3 nucleotides read TGTGCCAGCAGTTTTCTGAGGGGGCTAAGTTCTGAAGCTTTCTTT.

This chain joins TRBV4-3 and TRBJ2-1; a weak D match, TRBD1 (7 bases). The V end was cut by 1 base, the J end by 8 bases, with 18 bases between. Germline CDR1 is LGHNA and CDR2 is YSLEER. The CDR3 sequence is 16 residues long. The DNA for the CDR3 is TGCGCCAGCAGCCAAGGATTTCAGGGGGGCCTTGATGAGCAGTTCTTC. Protein: CASSQGFQGGLDEQFF.

V gene TRBV6-5 combines with J gene TRBJ1-1; a weak D match, TRBD1 (6 bases). Germline loops: CDR1 MNHEY, CDR2 SVGAGI. The germline V and J ends were trimmed by 0 bases and 2 bases, with 13 bases remaining between them. This CDR3 has 16 residues. CDR3 region: CASSYSTRGANTEAFF. DNA of the CDR3: TGTGCCAGCAGTTACTCGACTCGGGGGGCCAACACTGAAGCTTTCTTT.

This chain uses TRBV4-3 with TRBJ2-7; 7 positions match TRBD2. The J segment lost 6 bases and the V segment lost 4 bases, leaving 12 bases of the junction unmatched. The CDR3 has 15 residues. Germline CDR1 is LGHNA and CDR2 is YSLEER. In DNA form, the CDR3 reads TGCGCCAGCAGCCTATTAGGGGCCCCGGGAGGCGAGCAGTACTTC. As protein: CASSLLGAPGGEQYF.